The next 15 T cell receptor beta chains were all read from a single sample in a study of T cells expressing NK-cell markers. TCRdb reprocessed the 5' RACE reads; each CDR3 protein has one entry and no DNA is given. The clone table shows 500,000 to 700,000 distinct CDR3 sequences, with the ten largest holding approximately 3.6%. Sequencing was done on a sample of blood T cells: a sorted CD56 or NKG2C T cell subset, CD4+ or CD8+ T cells, or bulk PBMC T cells (not recorded which). These receptor sequences come from a young man in good health.

V usage is TRBV6-1 and J usage is TRBJ1-2; TCRdb proposes TRBD1, but this gene call is untestable without DNA. The CDR3 is made up of 13 amino acids. The germline gives CDR1 MNHNS, CDR2 SASEGT. CDR3 loop: CASSVPGIYGYTF.

The chain couples TRBV11-2 to TRBJ2-1. From germline, CDR1 is SGHAT and CDR2 FQNNGV. The CDR3 spans 11 residues. The CDR3: CASKITAEQFF. Combining the CDR3 with reference TRBV11-2 and TRBJ2-1 gives the whole variable domain EAGVAQSPRYKIIEKRQSVAFWCNPISGHATLYWYQQILGQGPKLLIQFQNNGVVDDSQLPKDRFSAERLKGVDSTLKIQPAKLEDSAVYLCASKITAEQFFGPGTRLTVL.

V usage is TRBV14 and J usage is TRBJ2-2. CDR1 and CDR2 (germline): SGHDN, FVKESK. The CDR3 length is 16 residues. This CDR3 reads CASSQQDSRFTGELFF.

The chain combines TRBV7-3 with TRBJ2-6. The CDR3 extends over 17 amino acids. Germline V CDR1 and CDR2: SGHTA, FQGTGA. The CDR3 spells CASSPRSMGTGANVLTF.

V gene TRBV4-1 combines with J gene TRBJ2-6; TCRdb gives TRBD1 as the D gene, but with no DNA this cannot be confirmed. This CDR3 contains 21 residues. Germline assignment: CDR1 MGHRA and CDR2 YSYEKL. CDR3 protein: CASSLVAPYLADVSGANVLTF.

The J gene is TRBJ2-1, the V gene TRBV7-6. The CDR3 contains 14 residues. Germline V CDR1 and CDR2: SGHVS, FNYEAQ. This chain's CDR3 is CASSLPGARDEQFF.

The chain combines TRBV7-9 with TRBJ2-1; TCRdb designates TRBD1, a call that cannot be tested without DNA. Per germline, CDR1 SEHNR and CDR2 FQNEAQ (reference sequence). This CDR3 has 17 amino acids. The CDR3 is CASSFPHTGGTYNEQFF.

The chain combines TRBV20-1 with TRBJ2-1; the TRBD2 assignment by TCRdb is unverifiable without DNA. The germline V gene encodes CDR1 DFQATT and CDR2 SNEGSKA (reference sequence). This CDR3 region has 17 residues. The CDR3 spells CSARDVQGLAGDNEQFF.

The chain couples TRBV9 to TRBJ2-1. CDR3 size: 13 residues. Germline assignment: CDR1 SGDLS and CDR2 YYNGEE. CDR3: CASSTGKNDEQFF.

The V and J genes are TRBV24-1 and TRBJ2-3; TCRdb calls TRBD2, which cannot be checked without DNA. The CDR3 sequence is 15 residues long. Germline V lookup: CDR1 KGHDR, CDR2 SFDVKD. The CDR3 protein is CATSDPGLGADTQYF.

The rearrangement joins TRBV7-9 to TRBJ2-7; the D call from TCRdb, TRBD1, cannot be confirmed without DNA. Per germline, CDR1 SEHNR and CDR2 FQNEAQ (reference sequence). The CDR3 runs 16 residues. CDR3: CASSLTTGPKPYEQYF.

The chain links TRBV6-1 to TRBJ2-5; TCRdb's D gene call, TRBD1, goes unchecked for lack of DNA. The germline V gene has CDR1 MNHNS and CDR2 SASEGT. CDR3 length equals 13 residues. The CDR3 protein is CASSAPGDGTQYF.

The chain employs TRBV10-3 and TRBJ1-2; TCRdb selects TRBD1, and the lack of DNA leaves this call unchecked. Germline-derived CDR1 and CDR2 are ENHRY and SYGVKD. CDR3 length equals 15 residues. The CDR3: CAISDRQGSNYGYTF.

The J gene is TRBJ2-3, the V gene TRBV12-3 or TRBV12-4; TCRdb names TRBD2, which stays unverified in the absence of DNA. The CDR3 consists of 16 residues. The CDR3 region is CASNPFGTSGYDTQYF.

This rearrangement joins TRBV5-1 to TRBJ2-1; there is no DNA to check the TCRdb D call of TRBD2. The CDR3 extends over 14 amino acids. The germline gives CDR1 SGHRS, CDR2 YFSETQ. CDR3 in amino acids: CASLGLAGSDEQFF.